Listed below are T cell receptor beta chains from one sample, sequenced in a study of blood T cells in healthy people across ages. TCRdb recomputed calls from the 5' RACE reads with MiXCR, one row per CDR3 protein. The table has roughly 2 million distinct CDR3 sequences, roughly 52% seen once; the top ten hold about 2.1%. Sample: blood. These receptors all stem from a woman aged 35 to 49 in good health. Both conserved end residues are part of each CDR3. The D gene is left open where the match is weak. The size of a clone is reported for some rows only, either as once, few or many, or as a class for expanded clones.

J: TRBJ2-5; V: TRBV6-2/TRBV6-3; D: .; size: .; DNA: TGTGCCAGCAGCCACACCCGGACTACGGGGGAGACCCAGTACTTC; CDR3: CASSHTRTTGETQYF
J: TRBJ2-7; V: TRBV20-1; D: .; size: .; DNA: TGCAGTGCAGCCACAGGGATAGGAGTGAACGAGCAGTACTTC; CDR3: CSAATGIGVNEQYF
J: TRBJ2-1; V: TRBV7-2; D: TRBD2; size: .; DNA: TGTGCCAGCAGCTTTAGACCAATGCTAGCGGGGGGGCCCTATGAGCAGTTCTTC; CDR3: CASSFRPMLAGGPYEQFF
J: TRBJ2-7; V: TRBV3-1; D: TRBD2; size: .; DNA: TGTGCCAGCAGCCAGGTAATCGGCGGGGGGTACGAGCAGTACTTC; CDR3: CASSQVIGGGYEQYF
J: TRBJ1-2; V: TRBV15; D: .; size: few; DNA: TGTGCCACCAGCGGCGGGACTCTCAACTATGGCTACACCTTC; CDR3: CATSGGTLNYGYTF
J: TRBJ1-6; V: TRBV10-3; D: .; size: few; DNA: TGTGCCATCAGTGGAATGGGAGGGATAAATTCACCCCTCCACTTT; CDR3: CAISGMGGINSPLHF
J: TRBJ2-3; V: TRBV29-1; D: .; size: .; DNA: TGCAGCGTTACCGCCCAAGGGGATACGCAGTATTTT; CDR3: CSVTAQGDTQYF
J: TRBJ2-1; V: TRBV29-1; D: .; size: .; DNA: TGCAGCGTTTCCGAGAGCTCCTACAATGAGCAGTTCTTC; CDR3: CSVSESSYNEQFF
J: TRBJ2-7; V: TRBV7-2; D: .; size: .; DNA: TGTGCCAGCAGCTTTGGACGGAAAGACTACGAGCAGTACTTC; CDR3: CASSFGRKDYEQYF
J: TRBJ2-1; V: TRBV5-1; D: TRBD1; size: few; DNA: TGCGCCAGCAGGACCCGACAGGGGATCGATGAGCAGTTCTTC; CDR3: CASRTRQGIDEQFF
J: TRBJ2-3; V: TRBV7-2; D: TRBD2; size: .; DNA: TGTGCCAGCAGCTGGTCTGGGGGTAGCGGGGGCACAGATACGCAGTATTTT; CDR3: CASSWSGGSGGTDTQYF
J: TRBJ1-1; V: TRBV12-3/TRBV12-4; D: .; size: .; DNA: TGTGCCAGCAGAACACGGTTAGGGAGCGCTTCCGGCACCGAAGCTTTCTTT; CDR3: CASRTRLGSASGTEAFF
J: TRBJ1-2; V: TRBV12-3/TRBV12-4; D: TRBD1; size: few; DNA: TGTGCCAGCAGTTTACACCCAGGGGGCGCTGGCTATGGCTACACCTTC; CDR3: CASSLHPGGAGYGYTF
J: TRBJ1-2; V: TRBV20-1; D: TRBD1; size: .; DNA: TGCAGTGTTAGCGTGGACAGGGAGGAAGGCTACACCTTC; CDR3: CSVSVDREEGYTF
J: TRBJ2-5; V: TRBV18; D: .; size: few; DNA: TGTGCCAGCTCTCGACCCGGGACAACCGAAGAGACCCAGTACTTC; CDR3: CASSRPGTTEETQYF
J: TRBJ1-2; V: TRBV27; D: TRBD1; size: .; DNA: TGTGCCAGCAGTTCCCGGGACAGGACCCCCAGGGGCTACACCTTC; CDR3: CASSSRDRTPRGYTF
J: TRBJ2-7; V: TRBV2; D: .; size: .; DNA: TGTGCCAGCAACGTCTACGGCTCCTACGAGCAGTACTTC; CDR3: CASNVYGSYEQYF
J: TRBJ1-2; V: TRBV21-1; D: .; size: .; DNA: TGTGCCAGCAGCAAAGCGGGAGGGGGATGGGAAAACTATGGCTACACCTTC; CDR3: CASSKAGGGWENYGYTF
J: TRBJ2-6; V: TRBV7-2; D: TRBD2; size: .; DNA: TGTGCCAGCAGCCTACAAACCACTAGCGGGGATCACTCTGGGGCCAACGTCCTGACTTTC; CDR3: CASSLQTTSGDHSGANVLTF
J: TRBJ1-2; V: TRBV4-1; D: .; size: .; DNA: TGCGCCAGCAGCCAACCGACGAGAGGGGATAACTATGGCTACACCTTC; CDR3: CASSQPTRGDNYGYTF
J: TRBJ2-7; V: TRBV29-1; D: .; size: once; DNA: TGCAGCCCCAAGCGTGCCTACAATGAGCAGTACTTC; CDR3: CSPKRAYNEQYF
J: TRBJ2-1; V: TRBV20-1; D: .; size: once; DNA: TGCAGTGCTAGAGGTTGGCCAATAGACCATGAGCAGTTCTTC; CDR3: CSARGWPIDHEQFF
J: TRBJ2-1; V: TRBV20-1; D: TRBD2; size: .; DNA: TGCAGTGCTATAACTAGCGGGAGGATTATATCCTACAATGAGCAGTTCTTC; CDR3: CSAITSGRIISYNEQFF
J: TRBJ2-1; V: TRBV9; D: .; size: .; DNA: TGTGCCAGCAGCGTAGAGGAGGGGGGAAGGTACAATGAGCAGTTCTTC; CDR3: CASSVEEGGRYNEQFF
J: TRBJ1-2; V: TRBV6-5; D: TRBD1; size: .; DNA: TGTGCCAGCAGTTACGAGGCAGGGGGCTCTGGCTACACCTTC; CDR3: CASSYEAGGSGYTF
J: TRBJ1-5; V: TRBV24-1; D: .; size: few; DNA: TGTGCCACCAGTCTCCCTTCAGTCAATCAGCCCCAGCATTTT; CDR3: CATSLPSVNQPQHF
J: TRBJ2-1; V: TRBV28; D: .; size: once; DNA: TGTGCCAGCAGTTTATCGATAGGAATGGGAGAGCGGTTCTTC; CDR3: CASSLSIGMGERFF
J: TRBJ2-7; V: TRBV6-1; D: .; size: .; DNA: TGTGCCAGCAGTCCCCTGAATGTGGCAGGGGCCAGCGAGCAGTACTTC; CDR3: CASSPLNVAGASEQYF